This entry concerns a single T cell receptor (beta chain). The clone's antigen remains unknown. The input lacks base qualities; no much larger clone sits a single base away. For CDR1 and CDR2, the germline V gene lists MGHRA and YSYEKL. The CDR3 runs 19 residues from the cysteine to the phenylalanine. This entry keeps only the CDR3 DNA: 57 bases, framed from base 1. The germline V and J ends show losses of 4 bases and 0 bases respectively, and no gene match explains 9 bases of the junction. One collaborating source in Seattle enrolled patients during active infection and followed them longitudinally through the course of disease. Whole blood was collected in K2EDTA tubes by collaborating institutions according to the institutions' own protocols. For TCRbeta analysis, collaborator samples were shipped as frozen whole blood, as isolated PBMCs, or as DNA extracted from either sample type. These data come from a study of blood T cell repertoires in COVID-19 (dated by TCRdb to 2020 to 2022). Study-level background: The collaborator samples originated in the United States, Italy and Spain and spanned the acute and convalescent phases of COVID-19. The prospective study material was composed of cDNA or gDNA derived from T cells, B-cell-depleted T cells, or PBMCs. Subjects who had been exposed to COVID-19, were actively infected with it, or had recovered from it provided the deeply sampled blood TCRbeta repertoires that made up the dataset. A freely available public database, intended as a resource for researchers studying the immune response to SARS-CoV-2, is where the repertoires were released. The samples were drawn from the first 160 participants of the ongoing ImmuneRACE study and from 1,254 subjects provided by 6 global collaborators. Nearly every sample came with metadata listing a de-identified subject ID, COVID-19 status, age in years and sex. Where HLA class I and class II types were available, the types were taken from metadata supplied by the sample provider, not from assay-based typing. Overall results and qualifications from the work: How much clinical and demographic metadata was included differed by source and by participant, and the metadata was provided uncurated.

TCRbeta CDR3 regions were amplified from genomic DNA using the immunoSEQ Assay, a bias-controlled multiplex PCR. Per the original workflow: Within the assay, amplification of reference gene primers was used to estimate how many nucleated cells each sample contained. Sequence reads were collapsed and filtered to measure the absolute abundance of every unique TCRbeta CDR3 rearrangement. For each sample, productive Simpson clonality was calculated as the square root of Simpson's diversity index across productive rearrangements. TCRdb re-hosts the immuneACCESS table, in-frame sequences only. Its copies lack some clones; in the studies checked, an unresolved V gene accounts for under half of them, and the cause for the rest is not known. Clonal size and the V and J genes are those of that table, whereas D and trimming came from the DNA. The sample records more than 95,000 clones, around 85% of which are singletons. Approximately 18% of the sample comes from the top ten.

This chain is built from TRBV4-1 and TRBJ2-5, with 15 middle bases fitting TRBD2. The receptor comes from a man younger than 45 with COVID-19, enrolled during active disease. The sequenced sample consisted of peripheral blood. The DNA is as follows: TGCGCCAGCAGCCCCCTACCGGGACTAGCGGGGGGATACCAAGAGACCCAGTACTTC. Translated, this gives CASSPLPGLAGGYQETQYF.